These 32 T cell receptor beta chains came from one sample sequenced in a study of OX40 agonist ivuxolimab in advanced cancers. Library preparation was by the immunoSEQ multiplex PCR assay. Here the immuneACCESS table is served through TCRdb, limited to in-frame sequences with V and J called. Missing clones are a known gap in these copies; in checked studies unresolved V genes cover under half, and the rest lacks a known reason. Recorded for this sample are about 58,000 clones; roughly 83% of them occurred a single time. In total, the top ten clones hold roughly 1.2% of the sample. Sequencing was performed on CD4+ or CD8+ T cells sorted from blood, taken in a trial of the OX40 agonist ivuxolimab. These receptors were obtained from an adult with an advanced solid tumor such as melanoma, head and neck, liver or kidney cancer.

This sequence joins TRBV7-8 and TRBJ1-6; tentatively, D is TRBD1 (5 bases). The CDR3 has 13 amino acids. Germline assignment: CDR1 SGHVS and CDR2 FQNEAQ. V lost 5 bases and J 9 bases, leaving 11 bases between the germline ends. CDR3 in amino acids: CASSPGGVSPLHF. CDR3 nucleotide sequence: TGTGCCAGCAGCCCGGGAGGGGTTTCACCCCTCCACTTT.

This rearrangement joins TRBV9 to TRBJ2-7; D might be TRBD1 or TRBD2, each matching 5 bases. The CDR3 totals 15 residues. In germline, CDR1 is SGDLS, CDR2 YYNGEE. The V end lost 4 bases, the J end lost 3 bases, and 17 bases lay between the germline ends. The CDR3 DNA reads as TGTGCCAGCAGCAAGCGAGGGGTCAGGGACTACGAGCAGTACTTC. This encodes CASSKRGVRDYEQYF.

This chain uses TRBV28 with TRBJ2-1; weak D call: TRBD2 (6 bases). Trimming removed 2 bases from V and 8 bases from J, with 16 bases in between. The CDR3 covers 15 residues. Germline CDR1 is MDHEN and CDR2 is SYDVKM. The CDR3, as DNA: TGTGCCAGCAGTTTAAATCCTGGGGAGGCGGATGAGCAGTTCTTC. Protein product: CASSLNPGEADEQFF.

The rearrangement links TRBV19 to TRBJ2-5; D gene ambiguous. Per germline, CDR1 LNHDA and CDR2 SQIVND (reference sequence). This CDR3 spans 13 amino acids. Trimming cost V 5 bases and J 2 bases, with 9 bases left between them. CDR3 residues: CASSAESQETQYF. The DNA of the CDR3 is TGTGCCAGTAGTGCCGAATCTCAAGAGACCCAGTACTTC.

The chain combines TRBV10-3 with TRBJ1-6, with D perhaps matching TRBD1 (6 bases). The CDR3 is 15 amino acids. The ends were cut back, 8 bases at V and 4 bases at J, with 15 bases in the middle. Germline values: CDR1 ENHRY, CDR2 SYGVKD. The CDR3 loop reads CAIGIWTDYNSPLHF. The DNA of the CDR3 is TGTGCCATCGGTATCTGGACAGATTATAATTCACCCCTCCACTTT.

V is TRBV5-4 and J is TRBJ1-4; D might be TRBD1 (5 bases). The CDR3 consists of 15 residues. V lost 1 base, J lost 6 bases, and 13 bases lay in between. Germline V gene sequence: CDR1 SGHNT, CDR2 YYREEE (reference sequence). The CDR3 protein is CASSLRGGSDEKLFF. The CDR3 nucleotides read TGTGCCAGCAGCTTGCGGGGGGGGTCGGATGAAAAACTGTTTTTT.

Worth noting for this clone: Compared with germline, one end of the junction differs, possibly owing to a read error. The chain combines TRBV11-2 with TRBJ2-3, with TRBD2 matching over 8 bases. This CDR3 has 17 residues. The germline V gene encodes CDR1 SGHAT and CDR2 FQNNGV. The CDR3 bases are TGTGCCAGCAGCCTAGATGGTAGCGGGGACCCCACAGATACGCAGTATTTT. It yields the protein CASSLDGSGDPTDTQYF.

V gene TRBV6-5 combines with J gene TRBJ2-7; TRBD1 is a possible D gene (6 bases). CDR3 size: 13 residues. Between the trimmed V and J ends, which lost 4 bases and 2 bases, there was a span of 9 bases. Germline V CDR1 and CDR2: MNHEY, SVGAGI. The CDR3, as DNA: TGTGCCAGCAGTTTGAACAGGGCCTACGAGCAGTACTTC. It encodes CASSLNRAYEQYF.

A note on this clone: In the same sample, other DNA sequences code for this CDR3. This chain joins TRBV18 and TRBJ2-7, with D maybe TRBD2 (5 bases). V gave up 0 bases and J gave up 3 bases, with 6 bases separating them. Germline CDR1 reads KGHSH; CDR2 reads LQKENI. The CDR3 spans 13 residues. The CDR3 nucleotides are TGTGCCAGCTCACCACCAGGGAGCTACGAGCAGTACTTC. This translates into CASSPPGSYEQYF.

This chain links TRBV30 with TRBJ1-4, with D maybe TRBD1 (6 bases). Trimming stripped 2 bases from V and 7 bases from J, with 14 bases between. The V gene's germline CDR1 is GTSNPN and CDR2 SVGIG (reference sequence). This CDR3 comprises 14 residues. This chain's CDR3 is CAWSRGGGIEKLFF. The DNA of the CDR3 is TGTGCCTGGAGTAGAGGGGGGGGGATTGAAAAACTGTTTTTT.

The V and J genes are TRBV9 and TRBJ2-3; TRBD1 matches 9 bases. Per germline, CDR1 SGDLS and CDR2 YYNGEE. There are 16 residues in the CDR3. The J segment lost 2 bases and the V segment lost 4 bases, leaving 8 bases of the junction unmatched. The CDR3 sequence: CASSPRTGDYTDTQYF. For the CDR3, the DNA is TGTGCCAGCAGCCCAAGGACAGGGGATTACACAGATACGCAGTATTTT.

The chain employs TRBV5-1 and TRBJ1-6; tentatively, D is TRBD1 (5 bases). The CDR3 is 14 amino acids. CDR1 and CDR2 (germline): SGHRS, YFSETQ. V lost 1 base to trimming and J lost 5 bases, with 7 bases between them. Here the CDR3 DNA reads TGCGCCAGCAGCTTGTCCAGGGATAATTCACCCCTCCACTTT. It encodes CASSLSRDNSPLHF. Combining the CDR3 with reference TRBV5-1 and TRBJ1-6 gives the whole variable domain KAGVTQTPRYLIKTRGQQVTLSCSPISGHRSVSWYQQTPGQGLQFLFEYFSETQRNKGNFPGRFSGRQFSNSRSEMNVSTLELGDSALYLCASSLSRDNSPLHFGNGTRLTVT.

The chain recombines TRBV20-1 with TRBJ2-1; D is unclear. In germline, CDR1 is DFQATT, CDR2 SNEGSKA (reference sequence). Trimming removed 3 bases from V and 3 bases from J, with 3 bases in between. The CDR3 runs to 11 residues. CDR3 in amino acids: CSARFYNEQFF. CDR3 in DNA: TGCAGTGCTAGGTTCTACAATGAGCAGTTCTTC.

V is TRBV11-3 and J is TRBJ1-4; TRBD1 is a possible D gene (6 bases). The CDR3 consists of 14 residues. V was pared by 4 bases and J by 8 bases, with 14 bases between. Looked up from germline, CDR1 is SGHNT and CDR2 is YENEEA. CDR3 sequence (DNA): TGTGCCAGCAGCTCCTTTCGCGGGGGCGAAAAACTGTTTTTT. It is translated as CASSSFRGGEKLFF.

The rearrangement joins TRBV23-1 to TRBJ1-1; tentatively, D is TRBD1 (6 bases). TRBV23-1 has ORF status, its function being uncertain. The CDR3 consists of 16 residues. The V gene lost 1 base and the J gene lost 6 bases, with 18 bases spanning the gap. In DNA, the CDR3 is TGCGCCAGCAGTCAATTCAACAGGGTAACCCCCGCTGAAGCTTTCTTT. The encoded protein is CASSQFNRVTPAEAFF.

There are a few counts of this clone. This chain uses TRBV5-8 with TRBJ1-2; D not resolved. V lost 0 bases, J lost 3 bases, and 0 bases lay in between. Germline-derived CDR1 and CDR2 are SGHTS and YDEGEE. The CDR3 has 11 amino acids. CDR3 residues: CASSLDYGYTF. CDR3 in DNA: TGTGCCAGCAGCTTGGACTATGGCTACACCTTC. The complete variable domain, with remaining parts taken from reference TRBV5-8 and TRBJ1-2, reads EAGVTQSPTHLIKTRGQQATLRCSPISGHTSVYWYQQALGLGLQFLLWYDEGEERNRGNFPPRFSGRQFPNYSSELNVNALELEDSALYLCASSLDYGYTFGSGTRLTVV.

This clone came up a few times. V gene TRBV14 combines with J gene TRBJ2-4; TRBD2 aligns across 9 bases. This CDR3 contains 18 residues. With 1 base clipped from V and 0 bases from J, the junction kept 7 bases outside the gene matches. Per the germline V gene, CDR1 is SGHDN and CDR2 is FVKESK. The CDR3 region has the DNA TGTGCCAGCAGCCAAGCAGCGGGGGGCCAACTAGCCAAAAACATTCAGTACTTC. Its translation is CASSQAAGGQLAKNIQYF.

CDR3 in DNA: TGTGCCAGCAGTTACTCGCTCTCCGGCCCTAACTATGGCTACACCTTC. Its protein product is CASSYSLSGPNYGYTF. The chain is built from TRBV6-5 and TRBJ1-2, with D uncertain. V was cut by 0 bases and J by 0 bases, with 11 bases left in between. The CDR3 runs 16 residues. Germline values: CDR1 MNHEY, CDR2 SVGAGI.

V is TRBV2 and J is TRBJ2-5; TRBD2 is a possible D gene (5 bases). The CDR3 is made up of 13 amino acids. V lost 7 bases and J 4 bases, leaving 13 bases between the germline ends. CDR1 and CDR2 from the germline V gene are SNHLY and FYNNEI. CDR3 in amino acids: CASTPLERETQYF. CDR3 sequence (DNA): TGTGCCAGCACCCCACTAGAGCGAGAGACCCAGTACTTC.

This chain joins TRBV12-5 and TRBJ2-7; D remains unclear. V was shortened by 3 bases and J by 7 bases, with 10 bases between the two germline ends. In germline, CDR1 is LGHNT, CDR2 FRNRAP. This CDR3 spans 12 amino acids. The CDR3 here is CASGLKGNEQYF. The CDR3 nucleotides read TGTGCTAGTGGTTTAAAGGGAAATGAGCAGTACTTC.

The rearrangement uses TRBV18 and TRBJ2-7; 7 positions agree with TRBD1. This CDR3 has 15 residues. V lost 3 bases, J lost 2 bases, and 7 bases stayed unmatched. Looked up from germline, CDR1 is KGHSH and CDR2 is LQKENI. The CDR3 protein is CASSPPGTVTYEQYF. DNA of the CDR3: TGTGCCAGCTCACCGCCGGGGACAGTAACCTACGAGCAGTACTTC.

The chain is built from TRBV5-1 and TRBJ1-1; TRBD1 is a possible D gene (5 bases). CDR3 size: 13 residues. Per germline, CDR1 SGHRS and CDR2 YFSETQ. V lost 5 bases, J lost 4 bases, and 12 bases lay in between. The CDR3 sequence: CASSSGRGTEAFF. The CDR3 DNA follows: TGCGCCAGCAGTTCGGGACGTGGCACTGAAGCTTTCTTT.

CDR3 sequence: CASSSRTGHPKNIQYF. For the CDR3, the DNA is TGTGCCAGCAGCTCCCGGACAGGGCATCCCAAAAACATTCAGTACTTC. The V and J genes are TRBV11-3 and TRBJ2-4, with TRBD1 matching 8 bases. The length of the CDR3 is 16 residues. V shed 4 bases and J 2 bases; nucleotides not matched to a gene: 7. Germline V gene data show CDR1 as SGHNT and CDR2 as YENEEA. Full variable domain (remainder filled in from reference TRBV11-3 and TRBJ2-4): EAGVVQSPRYKIIEKKQPVAFWCNPISGHNTLYWYLQNLGQGPELLIRYENEEAVDDSQLPKDRFSAERLKGVDSTLKIQPAELGDSAVYLCASSSRTGHPKNIQYFGAGTRLSVL.

This chain uses TRBV4-1 with TRBJ1-5; 8 nucleotides agree with TRBD1. Germline lookup yields CDR1 MGHRA and CDR2 YSYEKL. V was pared by 3 bases and J by 5 bases, with 12 bases of the junction left unmatched. This CDR3 spans 17 amino acids. The CDR3 loop is CASSQASGGPRDQPQHF. CDR3 bases: TGCGCCAGCAGCCAGGCCTCAGGGGGCCCGCGGGATCAGCCCCAGCATTTT.

The genes are TRBV18 and TRBJ2-3; 10 nucleotides align to TRBD1. After removal of 6 bases from V and 5 bases from J, the junction contained 8 bases not matched to a gene. This CDR3 is built from 15 residues. CDR1 is KGHSH, CDR2 LQKENI, per germline. In DNA form, the CDR3 reads TGTGCCAGCTCTCCAAGACAGGGGGCTATAGATACGCAGTATTTT. This codes for CASSPRQGAIDTQYF. The full variable domain, its missing parts supplied by reference TRBV18 and TRBJ2-3, is NAGVMQNPRHLVRRRGQEARLRCSPMKGHSHVYWYRQLPEEGLKFMVYLQKENIIDESGMPKERFSAEFPKEGPSILRIQQVVRGDSAAYFCASSPRQGAIDTQYFGPGTRLTVL.

As DNA, the CDR3 is TGCAGCGTTGCAGTGGGACAGGGGGCCTTTGGGACCCAGTACTTC. This encodes CSVAVGQGAFGTQYF. The chain is built from TRBV29-1 and TRBJ2-5, with 12 bases that match TRBD1. The CDR3 sequence is 15 residues long. Looked up from germline, CDR1 is SQVTM and CDR2 is ANQGSEA. The J segment lost 7 bases and the V segment lost 4 bases, leaving 10 bases of the junction unmatched.

The chain couples TRBV18 to TRBJ1-5; D is unresolved. The germline V gene encodes CDR1 KGHSH and CDR2 LQKENI. Trimming pared 3 bases from V and 2 bases from J, leaving 14 bases between. The CDR3 covers 16 residues. CDR3 DNA sequence: TGTGCCAGCTCACCGCCCAACGCGGGTGGCAATCAGCCCCAGCATTTT. Translation gives CASSPPNAGGNQPQHF.

The chain is built from TRBV6-1 and TRBJ1-2; 10 bases agree with TRBD1. CDR3 length: 15 residues. The V segment lost 2 bases and the J segment 2 bases; nucleotides outside the gene matches: 2. Germline values: CDR1 MNHNS, CDR2 SASEGT. CDR3 amino acids: CASSERQGANYGYTF. The CDR3 DNA reads TGTGCCAGCAGTGAACGACAGGGGGCGAACTATGGCTACACCTTC.

This chain uses TRBV5-4 with TRBJ1-2, with 9 bases aligning to TRBD1. The CDR3 loop spans 14 amino acids. The germline V gene has CDR1 SGHNT and CDR2 YYREEE (reference sequence). J gave up 5 bases and V 4 bases, and 6 bases lay outside the gene matches. The CDR3 DNA sequence: TGTGCCAGCAGCCGTGGACAGGGGTCGTATGGCTACACCTTC. Protein: CASSRGQGSYGYTF.

The V gene is TRBV7-3, the J gene TRBJ2-3, with TRBD2 matching over 7 bases. The germline CDR1 and CDR2 sequences are SGHTA and FQGTGA. There are 14 residues in the CDR3. V dropped 4 bases and J dropped 4; count of bases not matched to a gene: 5. CDR3 in DNA: TGTGCCAGCAGCTCCAGCGGGGCTGCAGATACGCAGTATTTT. Translated: CASSSSGAADTQYF.

The V call is TRBV4-1, the J call TRBJ2-5, with D possibly TRBD1 on 6 matching bases. The germline V and J ends were trimmed by 3 bases and 5 bases, with 22 bases remaining between them. The CDR3 extends over 17 amino acids. Germline CDR1 MGHRA, CDR2 YSYEKL. CDR3: CASSQSPSGVGAETQYF. The CDR3 DNA follows: TGCGCCAGCAGCCAGAGCCCGTCAGGGGTCGGGGCGGAGACCCAGTACTTC.

V gene TRBV28 combines with J gene TRBJ2-5; tentative D call: TRBD1 (5 bases). Germline loops: CDR1 MDHEN, CDR2 SYDVKM. This CDR3 has 13 residues. V lost 6 bases to trimming and J lost 5 bases, with 13 bases between them. CDR3 in amino acids: CASSLAGLETQYF. The CDR3 nucleotides read TGTGCCAGCAGCCTGGCAGGGTTGGAGACCCAGTACTTC.